This TCR beta chain was sequenced during a study of shared clonotypes between healthy human individuals. The repertoire was sequenced with immunoSEQ multiplex PCR; TCRdb's copy has only in-frame clones and lacks some. The table records about 480,000 clones, less than 85% of them present only once. Germline assignment: CDR1 SGHTS and CDR2 YDEGEE. CDR3 length equals 15 residues. V gave up 1 base and J gave up 1 base; unmatched junction bases: 1. This clonotype was sampled from a woman aged 40 to 50 in good health. Some clones in this sample may be carry-over from other donors' samples. Sequencing was carried out using PBMCs. This rearrangement joins TRBV5-8 to TRBJ2-2; 7 positions match TRBD1. The CDR3, as DNA: TGTGCCAGCAGCTTGAGGGGGCGGAACACCGGGGAGCTGTTTTTT. Translation gives CASSLRGRNTGELFF.